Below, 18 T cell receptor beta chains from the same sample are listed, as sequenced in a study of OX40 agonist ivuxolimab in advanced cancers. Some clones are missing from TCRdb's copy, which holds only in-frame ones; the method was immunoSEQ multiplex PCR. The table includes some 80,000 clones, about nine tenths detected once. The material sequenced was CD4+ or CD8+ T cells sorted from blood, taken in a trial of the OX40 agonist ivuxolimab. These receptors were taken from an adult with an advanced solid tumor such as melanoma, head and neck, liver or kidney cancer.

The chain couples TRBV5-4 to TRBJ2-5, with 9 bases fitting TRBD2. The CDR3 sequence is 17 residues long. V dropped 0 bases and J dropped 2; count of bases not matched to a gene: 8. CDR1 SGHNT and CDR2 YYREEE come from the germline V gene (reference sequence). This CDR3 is CASSLGGRLAEQETQYF. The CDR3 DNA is TGTGCCAGCAGCTTGGGGGGCCGACTAGCGGAGCAAGAGACCCAGTACTTC.

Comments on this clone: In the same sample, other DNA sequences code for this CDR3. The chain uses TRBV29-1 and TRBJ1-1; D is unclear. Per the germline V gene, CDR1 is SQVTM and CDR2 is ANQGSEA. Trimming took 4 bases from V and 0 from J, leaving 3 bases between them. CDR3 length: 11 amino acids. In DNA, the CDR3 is TGCAGCGTTGTGGTGAACACTGAAGCTTTCTTT. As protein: CSVVVNTEAFF.

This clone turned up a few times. The CDR3 DNA is TGCAGCGCTCGACAGGGGCAGGGCGGGGAGCTGTTTTTT. Its protein product is CSARQGQGGELFF. This chain links TRBV29-1 with TRBJ2-2; 8 positions match TRBD1. V lost 7 bases and J lost 7; bases outside the gene matches: 8. The germline V gene has CDR1 SQVTM and CDR2 ANQGSEA. The CDR3 has 13 residues.

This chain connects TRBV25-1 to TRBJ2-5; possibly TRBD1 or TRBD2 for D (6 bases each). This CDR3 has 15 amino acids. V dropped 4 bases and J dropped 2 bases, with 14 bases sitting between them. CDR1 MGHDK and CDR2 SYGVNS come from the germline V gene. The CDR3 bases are TGTGCCAGCAGTGGCCGTCGAGGGGGGCAAGAGACCCAGTACTTC. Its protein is CASSGRRGGQETQYF.

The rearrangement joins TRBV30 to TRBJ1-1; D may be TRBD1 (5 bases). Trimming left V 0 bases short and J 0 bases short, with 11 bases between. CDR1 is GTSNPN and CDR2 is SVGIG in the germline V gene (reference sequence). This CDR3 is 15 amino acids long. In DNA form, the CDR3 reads TGTGCCTGGAGTGTCCAGAGGGGAATGAACACTGAAGCTTTCTTT. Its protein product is CAWSVQRGMNTEAFF.

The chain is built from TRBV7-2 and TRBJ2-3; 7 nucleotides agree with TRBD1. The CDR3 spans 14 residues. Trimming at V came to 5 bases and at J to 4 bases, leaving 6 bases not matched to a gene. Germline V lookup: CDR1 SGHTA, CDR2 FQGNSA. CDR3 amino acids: CASSPQTGSDTQYF. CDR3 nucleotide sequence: TGTGCCAGCAGCCCTCAGACAGGGTCAGATACGCAGTATTTT.

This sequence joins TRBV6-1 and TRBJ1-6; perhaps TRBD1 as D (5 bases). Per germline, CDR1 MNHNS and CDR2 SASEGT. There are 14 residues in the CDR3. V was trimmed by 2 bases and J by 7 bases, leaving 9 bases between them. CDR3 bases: TGTGCCAGCAGTGAACTGAACAGGAATTCACCCCTCCACTTT. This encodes CASSELNRNSPLHF.

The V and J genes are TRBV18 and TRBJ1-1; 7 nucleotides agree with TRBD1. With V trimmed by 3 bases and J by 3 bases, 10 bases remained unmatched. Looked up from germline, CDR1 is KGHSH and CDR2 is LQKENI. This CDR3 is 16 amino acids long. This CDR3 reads CASSPGQDRGHTEAFF. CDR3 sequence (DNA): TGTGCCAGCTCACCCGGACAGGATCGAGGTCACACTGAAGCTTTCTTT.

The CDR3 DNA follows: TGTGCCAGCTCACCTACCGCAGGGGGGCAGCCCCAGCATTTT. Translation: CASSPTAGGQPQHF. V and J are TRBV18 and TRBJ1-5; 7 nucleotides line up with TRBD1. V trimming: 3 bases; J trimming: 7 bases; junction bases outside the gene matches: 6. CDR1 is KGHSH, CDR2 LQKENI, per germline. CDR3 length: 14 amino acids. The full variable domain, with the rest looked up from reference TRBV18 and TRBJ1-5, is NAGVMQNPRHLVRRRGQEARLRCSPMKGHSHVYWYRQLPEEGLKFMVYLQKENIIDESGMPKERFSAEFPKEGPSILRIQQVVRGDSAAYFCASSPTAGGQPQHFGDGTRLSIL.

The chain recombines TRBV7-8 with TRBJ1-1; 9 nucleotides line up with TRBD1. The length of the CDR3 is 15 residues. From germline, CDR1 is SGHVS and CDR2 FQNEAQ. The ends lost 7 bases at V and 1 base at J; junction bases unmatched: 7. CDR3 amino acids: CASTSGQGRNTEAFF. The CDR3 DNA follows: TGTGCCAGCACCTCGGGACAGGGCAGGAACACTGAAGCTTTCTTT. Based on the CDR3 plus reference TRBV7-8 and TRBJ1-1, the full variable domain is GAGVSQSPRYKVAKRGQDVALRCDPISGHVSLFWYQQALGQGPEFLTYFQNEAQLDKSGLPSDRFFAERPEGSVSTLKIQRTQQEDSAVYLCASTSGQGRNTEAFFGQGTRLTVV.

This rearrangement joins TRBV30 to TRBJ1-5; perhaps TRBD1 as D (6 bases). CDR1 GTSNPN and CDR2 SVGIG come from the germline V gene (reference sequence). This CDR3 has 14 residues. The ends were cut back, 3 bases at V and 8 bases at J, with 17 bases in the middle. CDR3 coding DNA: TGTGCCTGGAGCGCTCAGGGGCCGGAAAAGCCCCAGCATTTT. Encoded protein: CAWSAQGPEKPQHF. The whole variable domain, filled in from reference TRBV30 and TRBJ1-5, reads SQTIHQWPATLVQPVGSPLSLECTVEGTSNPNLYWYRQAAGRGLQLLFYSVGIGQISSEVPQNLSASRPQDRQFILSSKKLLLSDSGFYLCAWSAQGPEKPQHFGDGTRLSIL.

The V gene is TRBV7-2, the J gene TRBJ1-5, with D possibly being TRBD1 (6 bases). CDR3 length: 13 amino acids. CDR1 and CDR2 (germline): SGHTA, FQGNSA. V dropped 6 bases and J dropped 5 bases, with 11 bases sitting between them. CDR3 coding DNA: TGTGCCAGCAGAAAAAACAGGGATCAGCCCCAGCATTTT. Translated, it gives CASRKNRDQPQHF.

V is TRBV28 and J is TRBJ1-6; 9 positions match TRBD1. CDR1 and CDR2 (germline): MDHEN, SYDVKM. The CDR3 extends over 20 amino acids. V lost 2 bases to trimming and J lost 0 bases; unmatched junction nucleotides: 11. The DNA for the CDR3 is TGTGCCAGCAGTTTACCCACTGGGACAGGGAAAGCCTCCTATAATTCACCCCTCCACTTT. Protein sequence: CASSLPTGTGKASYNSPLHF. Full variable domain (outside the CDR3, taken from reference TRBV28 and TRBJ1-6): DVKVTQSSRYLVKRTGEKVFLECVQDMDHENMFWYRQDPGLGLRLIYFSYDVKMKEKGDIPEGYSVSREKKERFSLILESASTNQTSMYLCASSLPTGTGKASYNSPLHFGNGTRLTVT.

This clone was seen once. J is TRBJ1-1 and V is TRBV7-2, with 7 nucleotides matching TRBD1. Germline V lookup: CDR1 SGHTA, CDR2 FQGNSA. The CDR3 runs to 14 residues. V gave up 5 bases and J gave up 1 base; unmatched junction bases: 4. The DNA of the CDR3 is TGTGCCAGCAGCCCACAGGGGAGGAACACTGAAGCTTTCTTT. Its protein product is CASSPQGRNTEAFF.

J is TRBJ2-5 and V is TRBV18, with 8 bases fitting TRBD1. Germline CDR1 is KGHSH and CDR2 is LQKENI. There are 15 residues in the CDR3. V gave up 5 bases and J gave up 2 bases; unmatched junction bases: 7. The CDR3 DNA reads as TGTGCCAGCTCAGCAGGTACAGGGGGACAAGAGACCCAGTACTTC. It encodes CASSAGTGGQETQYF.

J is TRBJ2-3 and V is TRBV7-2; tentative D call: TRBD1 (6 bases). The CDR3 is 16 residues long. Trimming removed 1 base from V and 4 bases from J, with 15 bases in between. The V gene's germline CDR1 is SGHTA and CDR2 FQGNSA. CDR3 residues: CASSLGGGSGADTQYF. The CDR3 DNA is TGTGCCAGCAGCTTAGGAGGGGGATCAGGGGCAGATACGCAGTATTTT. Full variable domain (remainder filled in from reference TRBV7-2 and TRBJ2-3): GAGVSQSPSNKVTEKGKDVELRCDPISGHTALYWYRQSLGQGLEFLIYFQGNSAPDKSGLPSDRFSAERTGGSVSTLTIQRTQQEDSAVYLCASSLGGGSGADTQYFGPGTRLTVL.

The CDR3 loop is CASSLPDGREAFF. DNA for the CDR3: TGTGCCAGCAGCCTTCCGGACGGGCGTGAAGCTTTCTTT. This chain links TRBV11-2 with TRBJ1-1; no reliable D call. V lost 5 bases to trimming and J lost 7 bases, with 14 bases between them. The CDR3 runs 13 residues. In germline, CDR1 is SGHAT, CDR2 FQNNGV.

Written as DNA, the CDR3 is TGTGCTAGTGCCGACGGGGGTTATAGCACAGATACGCAGTATTTT. Translating gives CASADGGYSTDTQYF. This rearrangement joins TRBV12-5 to TRBJ2-3; D possibly corresponds to TRBD2 (6 bases). V shed 7 bases and J shed 0 bases, with 14 bases lying between them. Germline V lookup: CDR1 LGHNT, CDR2 FRNRAP. This CDR3 region has 15 residues.